There are a few counts of the clone carrying this TCR beta chain. Its matching antigen is unknown. The sample is drawn from a study of early T cells in non-severe SARS-CoV-2 infection. Looking at the study overall: Sequencing of unsorted whole blood was done on bulk RNA, leaving chains unpaired.

Whole-study findings and limits: Matching against VDJdb likely underestimated virus-specific expansions, favoring anti-spike CD8.

Attachment of unique molecular identifiers to individual cDNA molecules was performed. MiXCR, applied by TCRdb to the 5' RACE reads, yields one record per CDR3 protein. The sample gives about 56,000 distinct CDR3 sequences, roughly 15% of which show up once; approximately 4% is in the top ten. The CDR3 has 14 residues. In germline, CDR1 is LGHNT, CDR2 FRNRAP. V dropped 3 bases and J dropped 5; count of bases not matched to a gene: 4. The chain couples TRBV12-5 to TRBJ2-1, with 7 nucleotides matching TRBD2. The sequencing here drew on whole blood, taken at baseline. This receptor was taken from an adult who was a healthcare worker with PCR-confirmed SARS-CoV-2 infection or an uninfected control (not recorded which). This CDR3 is CASGLAGFNNEQFF. The DNA of the CDR3 is TGTGCTAGTGGTTTAGCGGGGTTTAACAATGAGCAGTTCTTC. Together with reference TRBV12-5 and TRBJ2-1, the CDR3 gives the full variable domain: DARVTQTPRHKVTEMGQEVTMRCQPILGHNTVFWYRQTMMQGLELLAYFRNRAPLDDSGMPKDRFSAEMPDATLATLKIQPSEPRDSAVYFCASGLAGFNNEQFFGPGTRLTVL.